A single sample is the source of the 12 T cell receptor beta chains below, sequenced in a study of vaccination effects on CD4 cells after COVID-19. With approximately 10 days of culture completed, CD4+ T cells were isolated. Their antigens are not known. TCRdb keeps only in-frame clones here, not all; method: immunoSEQ multiplex PCR. The sample includes over 45,000 clones, roughly three fifths seen only once; the top ten take over 4.5%. The starting material was CD4+ T cells from PBMCs cultured without peptide, obtained before COVID-19 vaccination. These receptors all stem from a human donor who received a COVID-19 vaccine.

V is TRBV30 and J is TRBJ1-5; 7 nucleotides agree with TRBD1. Germline V gives CDR1 GTSNPN, CDR2 SVGIG (reference sequence). Trimming took 3 bases from V and 7 from J; bases not matched to a gene: 12. The CDR3 runs 15 residues. This chain's CDR3 is CAWSDQSGTVQPQHF. CDR3 bases: TGTGCCTGGAGCGATCAATCAGGGACAGTACAGCCCCAGCATTTT.

V gene TRBV9 combines with J gene TRBJ1-3; maybe TRBD1 (5 bases). This CDR3 is 16 amino acids long. The germline CDR1 and CDR2 sequences are SGDLS and YYNGEE. The germline V and J ends were trimmed by 2 bases and 0 bases, with 12 bases remaining between them. The CDR3 sequence: CASSVSGGVSGNTIYF. CDR3 in DNA: TGTGCCAGCAGCGTTAGTGGGGGAGTCTCTGGAAACACCATATATTTT.

The V call is TRBV9, the J call TRBJ1-2; 11 bases match TRBD1. V trimming: 0 bases; J trimming: 5 bases; junction bases outside the gene matches: 9. CDR1 is SGDLS and CDR2 is YYNGEE in the germline V gene. This CDR3 is 17 amino acids long. This CDR3 reads CASSVGQGGQGVYGYTF. CDR3 nucleotide sequence: TGTGCCAGCAGCGTAGGCCAGGGGGGACAGGGGGTATATGGCTACACCTTC.

The rearrangement joins TRBV6-2 or TRBV6-3 to TRBJ2-3; 8 nucleotides align to TRBD2. This CDR3 is 14 amino acids long. Germline V gives CDR1 MNHEY, CDR2 SVGEGT. The V segment lost 7 bases and the J segment 9 bases; nucleotides outside the gene matches: 12. Written as DNA, the CDR3 is TGTGCCAGCACCCCGGGACTAGGAGGTGACACGCAGTATTTT. Its protein product is CASTPGLGGDTQYF.

The chain employs TRBV19 and TRBJ1-6; D possibly corresponds to TRBD1 (5 bases). The CDR3 is 15 residues long. V was pared by 4 bases and J by 9 bases, with 16 bases between. Germline-derived CDR1 and CDR2 are LNHDA and SQIVND (reference sequence). Here the CDR3 reads CASSTGPYATSPLHF. The CDR3 DNA reads TGTGCCAGTAGTACAGGGCCCTATGCTACTTCACCCCTCCACTTT.

In its sample, this clone was seen a few times. The chain employs TRBV2 and TRBJ1-6, with TRBD1 matching 7 bases. The germline V gene encodes CDR1 SNHLY and CDR2 FYNNEI. Trimming cost V 7 bases and J 9 bases; bases outside gene matches: 12. The CDR3 spans 15 residues. The CDR3 bases are TGTGCCAGCAATCGCCAAGGGGGCGCGGGTTCACCCCTCCACTTT. Translated: CASNRQGGAGSPLHF. Combining the CDR3 with reference TRBV2 and TRBJ1-6 gives the whole variable domain EPEVTQTPSHQVTQMGQEVILRCVPISNHLYFYWYRQILGQKVEFLVSFYNNEISEKSEIFDDQFSVERPDGSNFTLKIRSTKLEDSAMYFCASNRQGGAGSPLHFGNGTRLTVT.

The chain carries TRBV6-6 and TRBJ2-7, with 9 bases aligning to TRBD1. This CDR3 has 15 residues. Unmatched junction bases numbered 16, after V lost 9 bases and J lost 7 bases. The germline V gene has CDR1 MNHNY and CDR2 SVGAGI (reference sequence). The CDR3 region is CASSPGTGRLGEQYF. The DNA of the CDR3 is TGTGCCAGTTCCCCCGGGACAGGGAGGCTGGGGGAGCAGTACTTC.

The rearrangement joins TRBV2 to TRBJ2-3, with D uncertain. The V and J ends lost 5 bases and 3 bases respectively, with 9 bases between them. The CDR3 totals 13 residues. Germline CDR1 and CDR2: SNHLY and FYNNEI. The CDR3 loop reads CASSRTRTDTQYF. The DNA of the CDR3 is TGTGCCAGCAGTCGGACGAGAACAGATACGCAGTATTTT.

This clone has just a few counts. This sequence joins TRBV6-1 and TRBJ1-2; weak D call: TRBD1 (5 bases). CDR3 length: 16 amino acids. V was pared by 1 base and J by 2 bases, with 14 bases between. Germline V lookup: CDR1 MNHNS, CDR2 SASEGT. The CDR3 nucleotides are TGTGCCAGCAGTGAAGAAAGAGGGAGGGGAAACTATGGCTACACCTTC. It specifies CASSEERGRGNYGYTF.

Only a few counts were recorded for this clone. The chain recombines TRBV6-2 or TRBV6-3 with TRBJ1-2, with D perhaps TRBD1 (6 bases). V lost 6 bases and J lost 8, with 16 bases in between. The germline V gene encodes CDR1 MNHEY and CDR2 SVGEGT. The CDR3 runs 13 residues. The CDR3 nucleotides read TGTGCCAGCAGCCTGACCGGGACACGAGGCTACACCTTC. It specifies CASSLTGTRGYTF.

The rearrangement links TRBV19 to TRBJ1-1; 9 bases map to TRBD1. Germline V gives CDR1 LNHDA, CDR2 SQIVND (reference sequence). The CDR3 length is 16 residues. The V segment lost 5 bases and the J segment 5 bases; nucleotides outside the gene matches: 12. This chain's CDR3 is CASSSIPGQGSTEAFF. The CDR3 coding sequence is TGTGCCAGTAGTTCGATCCCGGGACAGGGTTCGACTGAAGCTTTCTTT.

V usage is TRBV6-1 and J usage is TRBJ1-6; D call uncertain. The CDR3 runs 13 residues. V was trimmed by 1 base and J by 7 bases, leaving 5 bases between them. CDR1 and CDR2 (germline): MNHNS, SASEGT. The CDR3 protein is CASSEDSNSPLHF. CDR3 in DNA: TGTGCCAGCAGTGAAGACAGCAATTCACCCCTCCACTTT.